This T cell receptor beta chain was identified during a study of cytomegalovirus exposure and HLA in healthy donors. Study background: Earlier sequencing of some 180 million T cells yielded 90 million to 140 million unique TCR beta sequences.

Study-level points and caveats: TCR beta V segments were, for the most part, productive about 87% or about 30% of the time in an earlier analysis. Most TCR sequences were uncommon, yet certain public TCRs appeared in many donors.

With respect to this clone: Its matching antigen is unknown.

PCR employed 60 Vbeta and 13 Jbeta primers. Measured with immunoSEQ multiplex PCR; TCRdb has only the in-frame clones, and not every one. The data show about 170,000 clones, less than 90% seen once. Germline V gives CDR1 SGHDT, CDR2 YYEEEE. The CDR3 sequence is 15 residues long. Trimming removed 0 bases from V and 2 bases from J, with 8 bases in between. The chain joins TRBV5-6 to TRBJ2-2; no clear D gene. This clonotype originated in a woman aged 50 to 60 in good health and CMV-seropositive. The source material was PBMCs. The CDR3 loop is CASSLGRRNTGELFF. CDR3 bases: TGTGCCAGCAGCTTGGGACGGAGAAACACCGGGGAGCTGTTTTTT.